This T cell receptor beta chain was identified in a study of T-cell reconstitution after alpha-beta-depleted transplantation in children. Study conclusions and caveats: Expanded clones from the graft, numbering several hundred, reportedly supplied alpha-beta T cells about two months after transplant. Some patients' high day-60 TCRbeta diversity was traced to surviving recipient T cells and thymic progenitors. T-cell counts and diversity at one year following transplant were attributed mainly to newly produced T cells.

Unique molecular identifiers were used to barcode this TCRbeta library. One entry per CDR3 protein, called by TCRdb with MiXCR from the PCR reads. Seen here are some 600,000 distinct CDR3 sequences, over 10% observed once, and the top ten hold 2.2%. The CDR3 has 14 residues. Trimming removed 1 base from V and 1 base from J, with 6 bases in between. Germline V gene sequence: CDR1 SGHNT, CDR2 YENEEA. This clonotype showed up many times. Antigen specificity is unknown. This sequence originates from a male patient under 18 who had a stem cell transplant for acute myeloid leukemia, so the T cells may come from the graft donor. This sample comprised PBMCs, mostly from graft donor cells, obtained 360 days after TCRalphabeta/CD19-depleted stem cell transplant. The rearrangement links TRBV11-3 to TRBJ2-3, with D unclear. The CDR3 here is CASSLAPRTDTQYF. Here the CDR3 DNA reads TGTGCCAGCAGCTTAGCTCCACGCACAGATACGCAGTATTTT.